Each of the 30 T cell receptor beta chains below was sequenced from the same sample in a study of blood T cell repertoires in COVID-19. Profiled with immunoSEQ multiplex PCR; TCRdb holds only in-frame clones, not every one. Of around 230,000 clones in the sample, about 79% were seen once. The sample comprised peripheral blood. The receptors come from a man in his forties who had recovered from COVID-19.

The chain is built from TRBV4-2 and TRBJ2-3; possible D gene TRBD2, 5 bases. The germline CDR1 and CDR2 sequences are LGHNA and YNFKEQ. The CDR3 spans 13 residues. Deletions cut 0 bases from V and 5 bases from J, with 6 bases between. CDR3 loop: CASSQDEGDTQYF. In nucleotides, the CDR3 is TGTGCCAGCAGCCAAGATGAGGGAGATACGCAGTATTTT.

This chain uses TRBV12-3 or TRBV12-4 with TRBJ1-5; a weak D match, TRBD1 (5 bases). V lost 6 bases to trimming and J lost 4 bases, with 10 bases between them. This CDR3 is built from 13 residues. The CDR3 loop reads CASRGGPNQPQHF. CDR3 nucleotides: TGTGCCAGCAGGGGGGGTCCGAATCAGCCCCAGCATTTT.

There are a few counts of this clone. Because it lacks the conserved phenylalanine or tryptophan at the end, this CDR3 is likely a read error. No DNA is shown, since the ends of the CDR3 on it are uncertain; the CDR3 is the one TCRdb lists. The CDR3 sequence is CASSYRDSVIR. The rearrangement uses TRBV5-4 and TRBJ1-6; the D call TRBD1 from the table was never checked on the DNA. CDR1 SGHNT and CDR2 YYREEE come from the germline V gene (reference sequence). 11 amino acids form the CDR3, both terminal residues included.

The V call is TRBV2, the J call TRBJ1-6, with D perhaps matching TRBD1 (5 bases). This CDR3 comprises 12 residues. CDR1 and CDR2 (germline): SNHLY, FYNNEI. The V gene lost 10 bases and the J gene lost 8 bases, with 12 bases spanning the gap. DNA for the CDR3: TGTGCCACTAAGGCGGGGGATTCACCCCTCCACTTT. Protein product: CATKAGDSPLHF.

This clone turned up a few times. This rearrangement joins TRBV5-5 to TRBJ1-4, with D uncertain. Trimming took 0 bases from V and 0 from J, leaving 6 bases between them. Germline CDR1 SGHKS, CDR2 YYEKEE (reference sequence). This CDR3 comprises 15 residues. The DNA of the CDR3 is TGTGCCAGCAGCTTGGTGAGGGCAACTAATGAAAAACTGTTTTTT. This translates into CASSLVRATNEKLFF.

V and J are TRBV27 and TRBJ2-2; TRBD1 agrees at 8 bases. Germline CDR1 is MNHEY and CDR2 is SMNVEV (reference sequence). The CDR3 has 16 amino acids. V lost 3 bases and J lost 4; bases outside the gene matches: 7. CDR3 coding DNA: TGTGCCAGCAGTTTCCTCTGGACAGGGACCACCGGGGAGCTGTTTTTT. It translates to CASSFLWTGTTGELFF.

For the CDR3, the DNA is TGTGCCAGCGCTCGAAACTCTATAAGCACAGATACGCAGTATTTT. This encodes CASARNSISTDTQYF. The rearrangement uses TRBV11-2 and TRBJ2-3, with D hard to call. The CDR3 is 15 residues long. Trimming cost V 8 bases and J 0 bases, with 15 bases left between them. Per germline, CDR1 SGHAT and CDR2 FQNNGV.

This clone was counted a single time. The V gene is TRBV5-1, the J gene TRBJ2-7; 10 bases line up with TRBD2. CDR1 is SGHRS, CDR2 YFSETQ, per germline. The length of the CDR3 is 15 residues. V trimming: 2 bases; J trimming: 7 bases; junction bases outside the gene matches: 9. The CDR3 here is CASSLLSGGAGEQYF. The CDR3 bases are TGCGCCAGCAGCTTACTCAGCGGGGGGGCCGGGGAGCAGTACTTC.

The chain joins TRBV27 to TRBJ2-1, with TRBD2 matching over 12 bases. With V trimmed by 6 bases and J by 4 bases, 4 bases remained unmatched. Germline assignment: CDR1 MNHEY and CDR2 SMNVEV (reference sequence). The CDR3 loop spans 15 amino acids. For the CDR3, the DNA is TGTGCCAGCAGCCAGCTAGCGGGAGGGTACAATGAGCAGTTCTTC. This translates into CASSQLAGGYNEQFF.

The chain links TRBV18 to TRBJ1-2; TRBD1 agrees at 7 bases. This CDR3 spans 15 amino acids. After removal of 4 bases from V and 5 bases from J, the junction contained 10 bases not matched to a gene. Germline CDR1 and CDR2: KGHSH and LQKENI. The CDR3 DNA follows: TGTGCCAGCTCACTACCGACAGGGCAGTTTTATGGCTACACCTTC. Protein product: CASSLPTGQFYGYTF.

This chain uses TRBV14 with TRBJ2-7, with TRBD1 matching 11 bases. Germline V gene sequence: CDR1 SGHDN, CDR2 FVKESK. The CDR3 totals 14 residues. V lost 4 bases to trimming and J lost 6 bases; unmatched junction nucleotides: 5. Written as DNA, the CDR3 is TGTGCCAGCAGCCCACGGACAGGGGGCTCCGAGCAGTACTTC. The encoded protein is CASSPRTGGSEQYF. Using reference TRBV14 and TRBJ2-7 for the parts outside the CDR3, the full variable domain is EAGVTQFPSHSVIEKGQTVTLRCDPISGHDNLYWYRRVMGKEIKFLLHFVKESKQDESGMPNNRFLAERTGGTYSTLKVQPAELEDSGVYFCASSPRTGGSEQYFGPGTRLTVT.

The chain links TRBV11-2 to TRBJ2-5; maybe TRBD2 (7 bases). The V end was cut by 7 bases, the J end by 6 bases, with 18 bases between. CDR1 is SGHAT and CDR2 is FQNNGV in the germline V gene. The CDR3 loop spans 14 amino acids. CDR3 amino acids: CASTLTSGGQTQYF. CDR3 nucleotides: TGTGCCAGCACCCTTACATCGGGGGGCCAGACCCAGTACTTC. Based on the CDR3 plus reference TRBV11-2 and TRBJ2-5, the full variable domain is EAGVAQSPRYKIIEKRQSVAFWCNPISGHATLYWYQQILGQGPKLLIQFQNNGVVDDSQLPKDRFSAERLKGVDSTLKIQPAKLEDSAVYLCASTLTSGGQTQYFGPGTRLLVL.

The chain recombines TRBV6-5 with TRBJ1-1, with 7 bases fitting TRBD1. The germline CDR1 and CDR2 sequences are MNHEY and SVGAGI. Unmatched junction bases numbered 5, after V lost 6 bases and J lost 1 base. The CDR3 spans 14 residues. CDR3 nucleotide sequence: TGTGCCAGCAGGTTTACAGGGGAGAACACTGAAGCTTTCTTT. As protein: CASRFTGENTEAFF.

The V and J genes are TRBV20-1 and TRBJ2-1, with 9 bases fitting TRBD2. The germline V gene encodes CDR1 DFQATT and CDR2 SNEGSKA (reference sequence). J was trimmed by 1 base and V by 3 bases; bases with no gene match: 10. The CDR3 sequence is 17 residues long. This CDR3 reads CSASSAGGQPSYNEQFF. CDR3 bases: TGCAGTGCTAGTTCTGCGGGGGGGCAACCTTCCTACAATGAGCAGTTCTTC.

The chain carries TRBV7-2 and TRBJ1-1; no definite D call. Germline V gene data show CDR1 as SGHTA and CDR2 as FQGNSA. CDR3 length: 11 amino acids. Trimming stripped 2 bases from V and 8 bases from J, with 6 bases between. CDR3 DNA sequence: TGTGCCAGCAGCTTATTCGGGGAAGCTTTCTTT. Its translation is CASSLFGEAFF.

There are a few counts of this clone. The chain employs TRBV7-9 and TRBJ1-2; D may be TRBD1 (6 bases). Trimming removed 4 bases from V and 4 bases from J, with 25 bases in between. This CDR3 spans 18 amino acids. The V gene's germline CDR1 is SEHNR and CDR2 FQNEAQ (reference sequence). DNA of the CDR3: TGTGCCAGCAGCTACAACCCGGGACACCACAGTCAAACCTATGGCTACACCTTC. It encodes CASSYNPGHHSQTYGYTF.

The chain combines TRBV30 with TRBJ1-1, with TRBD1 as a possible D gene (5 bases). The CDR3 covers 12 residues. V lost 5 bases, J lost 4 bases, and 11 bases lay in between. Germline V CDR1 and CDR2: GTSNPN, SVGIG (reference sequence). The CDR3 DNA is TGTGCCTGGTGGGGCAGCCGCACTGAAGCTTTCTTT. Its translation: CAWWGSRTEAFF.

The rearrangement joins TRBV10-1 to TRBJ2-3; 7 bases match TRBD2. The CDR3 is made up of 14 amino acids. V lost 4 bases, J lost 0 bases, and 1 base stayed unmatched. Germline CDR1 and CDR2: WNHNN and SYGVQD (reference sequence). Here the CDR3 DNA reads TGCGCCAGCAGTGCTAGCGGAAGCACAGATACGCAGTATTTT. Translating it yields CASSASGSTDTQYF.

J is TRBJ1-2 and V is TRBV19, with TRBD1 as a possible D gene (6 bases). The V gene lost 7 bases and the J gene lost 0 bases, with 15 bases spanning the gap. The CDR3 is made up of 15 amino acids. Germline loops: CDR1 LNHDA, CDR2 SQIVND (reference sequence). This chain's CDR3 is CASKSGQTANYGYTF. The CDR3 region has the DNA TGTGCCAGTAAATCAGGACAGACTGCTAACTATGGCTACACCTTC.

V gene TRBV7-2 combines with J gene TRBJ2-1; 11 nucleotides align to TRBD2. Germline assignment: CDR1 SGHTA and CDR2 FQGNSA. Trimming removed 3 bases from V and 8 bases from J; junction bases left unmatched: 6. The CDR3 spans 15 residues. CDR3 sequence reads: CASSFSGGAIDEQFF. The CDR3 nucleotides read TGTGCCAGCAGCTTTAGCGGGGGGGCCATAGATGAGCAGTTCTTC.

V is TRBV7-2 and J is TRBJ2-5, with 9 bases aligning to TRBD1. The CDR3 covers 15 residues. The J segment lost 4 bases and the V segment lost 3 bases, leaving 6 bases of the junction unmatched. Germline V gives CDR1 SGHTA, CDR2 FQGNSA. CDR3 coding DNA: TGTGCCAGCAGCTTTTCCGGGACAGGGTTAGAGACCCAGTACTTC. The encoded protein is CASSFSGTGLETQYF.

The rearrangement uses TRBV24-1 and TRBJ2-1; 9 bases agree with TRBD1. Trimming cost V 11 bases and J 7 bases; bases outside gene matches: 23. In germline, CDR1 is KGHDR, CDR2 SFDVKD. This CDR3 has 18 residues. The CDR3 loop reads CAIAAGQGTSPGLNEQFF. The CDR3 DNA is TGTGCCATCGCGGCGGGACAGGGTACTTCGCCTGGGTTGAATGAGCAGTTCTTC.

CDR3 amino acids: CARREQGRRILSNQPQHF. The CDR3 nucleotides read TGTGCCAGGAGAGAACAGGGGCGACGTATCCTTAGCAATCAGCCCCAGCATTTT. The gene calls are TRBV6-4 and TRBJ1-5; 7 bases agree with TRBD1. The CDR3 totals 18 residues. J was trimmed by 0 bases and V by 9 bases; bases with no gene match: 17. Germline CDR1 reads MRHNA; CDR2 reads SNTAGT.

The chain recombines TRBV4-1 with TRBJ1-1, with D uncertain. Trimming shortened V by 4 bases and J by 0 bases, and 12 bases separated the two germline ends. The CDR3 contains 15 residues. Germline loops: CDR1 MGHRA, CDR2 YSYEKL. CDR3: CASSPGSRLNTEAFF. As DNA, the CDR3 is TGCGCCAGCAGCCCGGGGTCCAGATTGAACACTGAAGCTTTCTTT.

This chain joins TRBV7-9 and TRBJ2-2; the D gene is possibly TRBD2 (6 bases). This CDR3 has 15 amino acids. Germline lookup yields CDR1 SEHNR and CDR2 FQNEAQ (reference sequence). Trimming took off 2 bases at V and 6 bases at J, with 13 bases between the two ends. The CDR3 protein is CASSLRGAGPGELFF. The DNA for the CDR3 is TGTGCCAGCAGCTTAAGAGGGGCGGGACCCGGGGAGCTGTTTTTT.

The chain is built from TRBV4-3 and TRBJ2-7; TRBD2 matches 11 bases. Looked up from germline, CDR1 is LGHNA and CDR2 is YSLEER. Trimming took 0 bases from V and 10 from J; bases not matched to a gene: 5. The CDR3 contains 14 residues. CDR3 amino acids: CASSQEGLAGRQYF. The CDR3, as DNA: TGCGCCAGCAGCCAAGAAGGACTAGCGGGTCGTCAGTACTTC.

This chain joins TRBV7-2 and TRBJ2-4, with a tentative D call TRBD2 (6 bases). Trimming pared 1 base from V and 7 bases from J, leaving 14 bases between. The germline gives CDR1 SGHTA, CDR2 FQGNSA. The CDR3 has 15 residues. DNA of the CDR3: TGTGCCAGCAGCTTAGACTTGGGGAGGTTGAACATTCAGTACTTC. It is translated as CASSLDLGRLNIQYF.

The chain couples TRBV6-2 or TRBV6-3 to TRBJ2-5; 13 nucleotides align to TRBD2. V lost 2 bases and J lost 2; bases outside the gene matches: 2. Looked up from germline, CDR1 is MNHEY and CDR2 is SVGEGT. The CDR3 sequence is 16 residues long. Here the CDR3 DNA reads TGTGCCAGCAGTTACCTACTAGCGGGAGGGCAAGAGACCCAGTACTTC. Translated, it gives CASSYLLAGGQETQYF.

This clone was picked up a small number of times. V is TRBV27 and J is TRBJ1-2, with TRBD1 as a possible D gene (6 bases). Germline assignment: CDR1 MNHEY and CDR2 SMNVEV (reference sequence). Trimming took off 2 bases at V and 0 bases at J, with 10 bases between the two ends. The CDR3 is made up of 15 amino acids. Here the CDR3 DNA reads TGTGCCAGCAGTTTACGTCGGACAGCTAACTATGGCTACACCTTC. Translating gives CASSLRRTANYGYTF.

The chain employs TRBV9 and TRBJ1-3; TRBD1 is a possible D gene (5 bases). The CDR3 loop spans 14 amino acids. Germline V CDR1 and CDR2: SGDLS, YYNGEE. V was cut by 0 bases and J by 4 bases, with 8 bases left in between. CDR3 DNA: TGTGCCAGCAGCGTAGGGACATCCGGAAACACCATATATTTT. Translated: CASSVGTSGNTIYF.